The clone carrying this T cell receptor beta chain was seen just once. Its cognate antigen is unknown. These data are taken from a study of cytomegalovirus exposure and HLA in healthy donors. The study ran its PCR with 60 Vbeta and 13 Jbeta primers. The method was immunoSEQ multiplex PCR; TCRdb's version includes in-frame clones alone and lacks a portion of them. The profile shows about 170,000 clones, around 85% of them singletons. Findings and limits, study-wide: Later on, an analysis tied under 20,000 TCR beta sequences to HLA alleles at 0.05 false discovery rate.

Germline V lookup: CDR1 SGHTA, CDR2 FQGNSA. J gave up 1 base and V 5 bases, and 12 bases lay outside the gene matches. This CDR3 is built from 18 residues. This chain joins TRBV7-2 and TRBJ2-5, with 11 bases lining up with TRBD2. This clonotype originated in a male donor in good health and CMV-seronegative. Source material: PBMCs. CDR3 in amino acids: CASSHPPTSGTAQETQYF. The CDR3 region has the DNA TGTGCCAGCAGCCACCCTCCGACTAGCGGGACGGCCCAAGAGACCCAGTACTTC.